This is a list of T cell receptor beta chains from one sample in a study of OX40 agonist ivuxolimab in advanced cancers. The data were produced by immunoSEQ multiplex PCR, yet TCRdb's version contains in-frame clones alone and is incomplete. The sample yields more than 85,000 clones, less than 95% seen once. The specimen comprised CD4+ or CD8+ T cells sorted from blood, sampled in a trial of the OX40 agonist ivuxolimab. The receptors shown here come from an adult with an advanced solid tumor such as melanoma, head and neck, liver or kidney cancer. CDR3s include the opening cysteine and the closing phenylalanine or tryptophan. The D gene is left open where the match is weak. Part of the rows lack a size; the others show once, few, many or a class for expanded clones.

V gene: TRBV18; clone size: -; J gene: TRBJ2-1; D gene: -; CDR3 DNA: TGTGCCAGCTCATCCTCGGGACAGGGTGGTCTAGCGGGCGTCAATGAGCAGTTCTTC; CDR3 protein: CASSSSGQGGLAGVNEQFF
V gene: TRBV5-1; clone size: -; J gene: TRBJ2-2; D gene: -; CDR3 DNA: TGCGCCAGCGGCGGAGGCAGGGCCACCGGGGAGCTGTTTTTT; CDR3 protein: CASGGGRATGELFF
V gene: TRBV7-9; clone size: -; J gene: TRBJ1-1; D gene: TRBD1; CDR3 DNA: TGTGCCAGCAGCGCAGGGGGCTCTGAAGCTTTCTTT; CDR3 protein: CASSAGGSEAFF
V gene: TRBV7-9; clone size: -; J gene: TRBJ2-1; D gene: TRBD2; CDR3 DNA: TGTGCCAGCAGTACCGGGGGGAATGAGCAGTTCTTC; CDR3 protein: CASSTGGNEQFF
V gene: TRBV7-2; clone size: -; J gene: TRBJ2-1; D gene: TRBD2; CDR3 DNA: TGTGCCAGCAGCCGACTAGCGGGAAGCTCCTACAATGAGCAGTTCTTC; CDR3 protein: CASSRLAGSSYNEQFF
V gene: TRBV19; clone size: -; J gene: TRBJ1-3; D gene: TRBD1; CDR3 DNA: TGTGCCAGTAGTCCCCGGGACAGCCCTAACTCTGGAAACACCATATATTTT; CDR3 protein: CASSPRDSPNSGNTIYF
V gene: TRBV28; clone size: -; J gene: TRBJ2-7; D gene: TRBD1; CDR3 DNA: TGTGCCAGCAGTTTATATCGGACAGGGGGAGACGAGCAGTACTTC; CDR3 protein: CASSLYRTGGDEQYF
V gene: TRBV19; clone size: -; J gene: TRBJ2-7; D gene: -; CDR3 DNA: TGTGCCAGTAGTTTCAAGATAAACTACGAGCAGTACTTC; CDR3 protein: CASSFKINYEQYF
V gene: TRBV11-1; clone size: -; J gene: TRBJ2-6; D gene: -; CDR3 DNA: TGTGCCAGCGGGCCAAGGACAGCAATCTCTGGGGCCAACGTCCTGACTTTC; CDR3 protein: CASGPRTAISGANVLTF
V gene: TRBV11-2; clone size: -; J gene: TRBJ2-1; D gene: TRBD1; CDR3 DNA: TGTGCCAGCAGCCGAGCCGACAGGGAGTATGAGCAGTTCTTC; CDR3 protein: CASSRADREYEQFF
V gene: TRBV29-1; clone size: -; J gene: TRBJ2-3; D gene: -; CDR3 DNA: TGCAGCGTCGCCGACACACGAAGCACAGATACGCAGTATTTT; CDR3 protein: CSVADTRSTDTQYF
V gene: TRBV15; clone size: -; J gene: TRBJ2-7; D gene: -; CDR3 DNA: TGTGCCACCAGCGGCAGGGGGGCTCGCGAGCAGTACTTC; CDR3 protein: CATSGRGAREQYF
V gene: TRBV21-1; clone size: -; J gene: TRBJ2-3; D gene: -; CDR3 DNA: TGTGCCAGCAGCAAAGCTACAGATACCAAGATATGGGAAAAAGATACGCAGTATTTT; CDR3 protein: CASSKATDTKIWEKDTQYF
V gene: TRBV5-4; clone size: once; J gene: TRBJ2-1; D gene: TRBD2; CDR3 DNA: TGTGCCAGCACCCCACCCGGGGGACTAGCGGGAAGCCCCCATGAGCAGTTCTTC; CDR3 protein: CASTPPGGLAGSPHEQFF
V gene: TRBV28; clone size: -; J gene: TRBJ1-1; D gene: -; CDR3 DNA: TGTGCCAGCATTTCCCTTTGGGGTTTGAACACTGAAGCTTTCTTT; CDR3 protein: CASISLWGLNTEAFF
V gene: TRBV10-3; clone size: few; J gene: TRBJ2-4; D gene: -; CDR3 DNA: TGTGCCACCAGCGAGATCCTTTTAGCCAAAAACATTCAGTACTTC; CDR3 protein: CATSEILLAKNIQYF
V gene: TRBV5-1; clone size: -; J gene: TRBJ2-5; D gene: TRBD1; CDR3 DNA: TGCGCCAGCAGCTTAATCAGACAGGGTGAGACCCAGTACTTC; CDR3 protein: CASSLIRQGETQYF
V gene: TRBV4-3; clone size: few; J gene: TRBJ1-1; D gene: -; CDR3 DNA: TGCGCCAGCAGCCAAGACAGGAACACTGAAGCTTTCTTT; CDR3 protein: CASSQDRNTEAFF
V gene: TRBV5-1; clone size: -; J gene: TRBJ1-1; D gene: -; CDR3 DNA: TGCGCCAGCAGCCCAGAATTCTTAGACAGGAACACTGAAGCTTTCTTT; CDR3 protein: CASSPEFLDRNTEAFF
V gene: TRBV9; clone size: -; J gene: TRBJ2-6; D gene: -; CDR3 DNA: TGTGCCAGCAGCGACGGCCGCCTCTCTGGGGCCAACGTCCTGACTTTC; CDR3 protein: CASSDGRLSGANVLTF
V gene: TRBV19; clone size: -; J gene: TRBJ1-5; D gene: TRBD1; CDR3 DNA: TGTGCCAGTAGTACGCGATCAGGGGGCGCGGGTCAGCCCCAGCATTTT; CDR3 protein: CASSTRSGGAGQPQHF
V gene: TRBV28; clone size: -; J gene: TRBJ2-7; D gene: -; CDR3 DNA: TGTGCCAGCAGTCTCCCTGGCTACGAGCAGTACTTC; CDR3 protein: CASSLPGYEQYF
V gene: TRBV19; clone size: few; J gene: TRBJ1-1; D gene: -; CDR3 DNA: TGTGCCAGTAGTATAGCCCCGTGGAACACTGAAGCTTTCTTT; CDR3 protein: CASSIAPWNTEAFF
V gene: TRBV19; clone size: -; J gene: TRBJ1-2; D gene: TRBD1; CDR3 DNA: TGTGCCAGTAGCCGTACAGGGGACTATGGCTACACCTTC; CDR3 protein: CASSRTGDYGYTF
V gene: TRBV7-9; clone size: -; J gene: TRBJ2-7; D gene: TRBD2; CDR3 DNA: TGTGCCAGCAGCTCCCTCCCGGTGGGACTAGTATCCTACGAGCAGTACTTC; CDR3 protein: CASSSLPVGLVSYEQYF
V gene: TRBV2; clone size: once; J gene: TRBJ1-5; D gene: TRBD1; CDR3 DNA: TGTGCCAGCAGTCACCGGGACAGGGGTTTTCATAGCAATCAGCCCCAGCATTTT; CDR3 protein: CASSHRDRGFHSNQPQHF
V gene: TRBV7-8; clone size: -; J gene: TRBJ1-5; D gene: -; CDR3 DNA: TGTGCCAGCAGCTTAGTCAGAGGGGGTAATAATCAGCCCCAGCATTTT; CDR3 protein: CASSLVRGGNNQPQHF
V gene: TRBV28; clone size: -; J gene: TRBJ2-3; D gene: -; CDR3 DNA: TGTGCCAGCAAGGAAGCTACAGATACGCAGTATTTT; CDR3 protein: CASKEATDTQYF
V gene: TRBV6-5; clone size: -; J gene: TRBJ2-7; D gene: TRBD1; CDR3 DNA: TGTGCCAGCAGTTTCGCGGGACAGGGGACCTCCTACGAGCAGTACTTC; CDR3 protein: CASSFAGQGTSYEQYF
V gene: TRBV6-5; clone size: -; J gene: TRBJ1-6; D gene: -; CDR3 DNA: TGTGCCAGCAAGGCTGGGCGGAGGAATTCACCCCTCCACTTT; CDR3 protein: CASKAGRRNSPLHF
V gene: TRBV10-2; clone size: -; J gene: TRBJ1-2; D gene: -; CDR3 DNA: TGCGCCAGCATGTCGGCGTCATCTAACTATGGCTACACCTTC; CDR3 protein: CASMSASSNYGYTF
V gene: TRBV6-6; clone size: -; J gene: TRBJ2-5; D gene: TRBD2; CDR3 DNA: TGTGCCAGCGGAGCCGGGACTACCTCGGGGGAGCAGTACTTC; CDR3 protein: CASGAGTTSGEQYF
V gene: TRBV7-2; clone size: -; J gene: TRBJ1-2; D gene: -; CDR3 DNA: TGTGCCAGCAGCTTAAAAGGGGCCAGGGACGGCTATGGCTACACCTTC; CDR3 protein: CASSLKGARDGYGYTF
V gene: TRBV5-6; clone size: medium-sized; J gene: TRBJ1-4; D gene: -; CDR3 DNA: TGTGCCAGCAGCTTGCCAACTAATGAAAAACTGTTTTTT; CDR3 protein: CASSLPTNEKLFF
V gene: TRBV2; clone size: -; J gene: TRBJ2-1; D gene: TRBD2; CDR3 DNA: TGTGCCAGATCCGATGGCGGGAGTGCCTACAATGAGCAGTTCTTC; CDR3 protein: CARSDGGSAYNEQFF
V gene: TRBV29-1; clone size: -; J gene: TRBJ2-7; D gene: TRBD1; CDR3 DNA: TGCAGCGTTGCAGACAGGGGGCTCTACGAGCAGTACTTC; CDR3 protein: CSVADRGLYEQYF
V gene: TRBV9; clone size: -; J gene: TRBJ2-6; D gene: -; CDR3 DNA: TGTGCCAGCAGCCCCAGGGGAACCAGCTCTGGGGCCAACGTCCTGACTTTC; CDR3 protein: CASSPRGTSSGANVLTF
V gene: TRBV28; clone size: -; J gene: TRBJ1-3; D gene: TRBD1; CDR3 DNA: TGTGCCAGCAGTTTTGGGACAGGCACCTCTGGAAACACCATATATTTT; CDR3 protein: CASSFGTGTSGNTIYF
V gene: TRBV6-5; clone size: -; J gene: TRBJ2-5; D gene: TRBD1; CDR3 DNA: TGTGCCAGCAGTTACTCGGGCAGGGGGGAGACCCAGTACTTC; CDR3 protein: CASSYSGRGETQYF
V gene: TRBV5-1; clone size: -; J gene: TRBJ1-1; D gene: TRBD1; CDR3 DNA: TGCGCCAGCAGCGGACGGACAGGGGACCTCACTGAAGCTTTCTTT; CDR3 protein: CASSGRTGDLTEAFF
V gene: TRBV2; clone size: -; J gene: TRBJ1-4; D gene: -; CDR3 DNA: TGTGCCAGCCGTTTATTGACAACTAATGAAAAACTGTTTTTT; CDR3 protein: CASRLLTTNEKLFF
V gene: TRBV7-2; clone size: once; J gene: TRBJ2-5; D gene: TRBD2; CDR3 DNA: TGTGCCAGCAGCGGTGCGGGAGTTGAGACCCAGTACTTC; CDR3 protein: CASSGAGVETQYF
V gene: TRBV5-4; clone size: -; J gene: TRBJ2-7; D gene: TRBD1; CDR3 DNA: TGTGCCAGCAGCTTGGGACAGGGGCAAGGTCAGTACTTC; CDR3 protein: CASSLGQGQGQYF
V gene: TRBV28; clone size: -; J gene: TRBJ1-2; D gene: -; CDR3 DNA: TGTGCCAGCAGTTTATCGTCAGGGCCCTATGGCTACACCTTC; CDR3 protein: CASSLSSGPYGYTF
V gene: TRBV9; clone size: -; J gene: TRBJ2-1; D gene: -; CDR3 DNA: TGTGCCAGCAGCCCGCCGCCGAGTGGGGAGCGGTACAATGAGCAGTTCTTC; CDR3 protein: CASSPPPSGERYNEQFF
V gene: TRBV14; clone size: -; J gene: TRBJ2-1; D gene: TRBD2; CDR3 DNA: TGTGCCAGCAGCCCTAGCGGGAGAGCGGCAAATGAGCAGTTCTTC; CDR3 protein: CASSPSGRAANEQFF
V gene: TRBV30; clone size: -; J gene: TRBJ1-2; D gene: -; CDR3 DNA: TGTGCCTACCGCCCCCCGGCCGGTTATGGCTACACCTTC; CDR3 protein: CAYRPPAGYGYTF
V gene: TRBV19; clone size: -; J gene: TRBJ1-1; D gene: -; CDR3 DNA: TGTGCCAGTAGTATAGATTTTGGACGACCCCTGAACACTGAAGCTTTCTTT; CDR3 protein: CASSIDFGRPLNTEAFF
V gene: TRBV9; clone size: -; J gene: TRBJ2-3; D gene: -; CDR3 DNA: TGTGCCAGCAGCGTAGAGGAAAGCACAGATACGCAGTATTTT; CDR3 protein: CASSVEESTDTQYF
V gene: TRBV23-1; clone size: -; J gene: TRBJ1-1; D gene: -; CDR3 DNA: TGCGCCAGCGCGGTGGGTCAATATTACGGCCTAATTCGCGCTGAAGCTTTCTTT; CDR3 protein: CASAVGQYYGLIRAEAFF
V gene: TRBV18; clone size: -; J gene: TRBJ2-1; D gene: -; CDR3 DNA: TGTGCCAGCTCAGGCGGGACAGCGAATGAGCAGTTCTTC; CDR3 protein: CASSGGTANEQFF
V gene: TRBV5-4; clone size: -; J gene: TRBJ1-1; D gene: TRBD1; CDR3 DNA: TGTGCCAGCAGCACCCAGGGGGACACTGAAGCTTTCTTT; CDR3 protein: CASSTQGDTEAFF
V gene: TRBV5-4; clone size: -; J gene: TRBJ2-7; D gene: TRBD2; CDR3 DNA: TGTGCCAGCAGCCGACGGGGACTAGCGGGAGGCAGATTCTACGAGCAGTACTTC; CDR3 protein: CASSRRGLAGGRFYEQYF
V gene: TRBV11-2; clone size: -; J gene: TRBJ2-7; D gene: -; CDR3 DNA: TGTGCCAGCAGCTTCCCGGGACTGGCCCCCTACGAGCAGTACTTC; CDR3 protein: CASSFPGLAPYEQYF
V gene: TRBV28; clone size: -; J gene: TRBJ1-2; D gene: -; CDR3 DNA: TGTGCCAGCAGTTTCGGAGGGGGCTATGGCTACACCTTC; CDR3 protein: CASSFGGGYGYTF
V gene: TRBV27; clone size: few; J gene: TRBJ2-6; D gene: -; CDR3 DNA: TGTGCCAGCAGTTCACTAGCAGCTGGGGCCAACGTCCTGACTTTC; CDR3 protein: CASSSLAAGANVLTF
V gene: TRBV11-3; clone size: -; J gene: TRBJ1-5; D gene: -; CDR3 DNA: TGTGCCAGCAGCCAACCGTCTGTGGGGGCAGAAGCAAATCAGCCCCAGCATTTT; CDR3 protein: CASSQPSVGAEANQPQHF
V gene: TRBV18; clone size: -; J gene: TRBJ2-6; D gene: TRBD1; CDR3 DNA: TGTGCCAGCTCACCGGACAGGGGGCGGGTATCTGGGGCCAACGTCCTGACTTTC; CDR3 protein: CASSPDRGRVSGANVLTF